This TCR beta chain is drawn from a study of chemoradiotherapy in HPV16-positive cancers. For the study at large: Candidate HPV-specific T-cell clones and common TCR motifs came from functional assays in a couple of HPV16-positive patients.

Assay used: immunoSEQ multiplex PCR; TCRdb lists only in-frame clones, some missing. The table shows roughly 5,300 clones, with 78% occurring only once. The CDR3 consists of 14 residues. Trimming shortened V by 6 bases and J by 4 bases, and 18 bases separated the two germline ends. Germline loops: CDR1 SQVTM, CDR2 ANQGSEA. Here the sequenced sample was tumor tissue, taken from a patient who underwent chemoradiotherapy. The source of this sequence is a human donor with HPV-associated anogenital cancer. The V call is TRBV29-1, the J call TRBJ1-1, with D perhaps matching TRBD1 (6 bases). The CDR3 region is CSVAGTQTGTEAFF. CDR3 coding DNA: TGCAGCGTGGCCGGGACACAAACGGGCACTGAAGCTTTCTTT.